This T cell receptor beta chain was documented in a study of healthy donors' naive CD4 and CD8 T cells. General observations from the study: Homeostatic proliferation of naive T cells was not examined as a bias source.

Each TCR library used around 500 ng of total RNA and a linear amplification protocol. Each CDR3 protein gets one entry after TCRdb re-called the reads with MiXCR. The table has roughly 200,000 distinct CDR3 sequences, about four fifths seen once. On this clonotype: Its antigen is as yet unknown.

The CDR3 has 16 residues. Germline trimming cut 4 bases from V and 6 bases from J; bases unmatched to any gene: 9. Germline V gene data show CDR1 as ENHRY and CDR2 as SYGVKD. The rearrangement links TRBV10-3 to TRBJ2-1; TRBD2 matches 10 bases. The sample taken for sequencing was naive CD4+ and CD8+ T cells sorted from blood, pooled from several donors. This receptor was identified in a pool of human donors in good health; the sample pools cells from several healthy donors. This CDR3 is CAISALAGATSNEQFF. CDR3 coding DNA: TGTGCCATCAGTGCTCTAGCGGGAGCTACCTCCAATGAGCAGTTCTTC.